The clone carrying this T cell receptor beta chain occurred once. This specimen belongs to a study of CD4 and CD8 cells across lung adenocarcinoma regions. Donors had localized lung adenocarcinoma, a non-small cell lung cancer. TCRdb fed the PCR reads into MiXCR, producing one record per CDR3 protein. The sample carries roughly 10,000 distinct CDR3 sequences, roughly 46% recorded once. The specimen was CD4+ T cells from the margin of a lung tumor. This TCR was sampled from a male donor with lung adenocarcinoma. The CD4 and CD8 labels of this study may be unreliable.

The CDR3 region is CASSNPGTSGTSYNEQYF. The DNA for the CDR3 is TGTGCCAGCAGCAACCCTGGGACTAGCGGGACCTCCTACAATGAGCAGTACTTC. The chain carries TRBV6-2 or TRBV6-3 and TRBJ2-5, with 13 bases fitting TRBD2. The CDR3 is 18 amino acids. Per the germline V gene, CDR1 is MNHEY and CDR2 is SVGEGT. Trimming cost V 6 bases and J 11 bases; bases outside gene matches: 21.